The 14 T cell receptor beta chains reported below all come from one sample, sequenced in a study of cytomegalovirus exposure and HLA in healthy donors. The PCR was carried out with 60 Vbeta primers and 13 Jbeta primers. Using immunoSEQ multiplex PCR, the repertoire was profiled, and TCRdb retains in-frame clones only, with some absent. Of about 220,000 clones listed, roughly 75% were seen once; the top ten hold 1.8%. Sequencing was done on a sample of PBMCs. The receptors were sampled from a woman under 40 in good health and CMV-seronegative.

The V call is TRBV6-6, the J call TRBJ1-5; weak D call: TRBD1 (5 bases). Trimming cost V 5 bases and J 3 bases, with 11 bases left between them. The CDR3 length is 14 residues. Germline V gene lookup returns CDR1 MNHNY and CDR2 SVGAGI (reference sequence). CDR3 DNA: TGTGCCAGCAGTGCGGGACGCCTCAATCAGCCCCAGCATTTT. It codes for CASSAGRLNQPQHF.

The chain employs TRBV6-1 and TRBJ2-2; D might be TRBD1 (8 bases). Trimming took 4 bases from V and 5 from J, leaving 14 bases between them. Germline V gene sequence: CDR1 MNHNS, CDR2 SASEGT. CDR3 length equals 15 residues. Here the CDR3 DNA reads TGTGCCAGCAGTGGGAACAGGGGGGGAACCGGGGAGCTGTTTTTT. It codes for CASSGNRGGTGELFF.

Of note for this clone: With a much larger clone just one base away, this may be a read error. This chain links TRBV5-1 with TRBJ2-7, with a tentative D call TRBD2 (5 bases). The J call may be incorrect, as the DNA end agrees better with TRBJ2-1. Germline CDR1 and CDR2: SGHRS and YFSETQ. This CDR3 comprises 13 residues. The CDR3 loop is CASTGDTDYEQFF. Written as DNA, the CDR3 is TGCGCCAGCACCGGCGACACAGACTACGAGCAGTTCTTC.

The V call is TRBV5-1, the J call TRBJ1-5; 8 nucleotides line up with TRBD1. CDR1 and CDR2 from the germline V gene are SGHRS and YFSETQ. The CDR3 contains 15 residues. After removal of 5 bases from V and 5 bases from J, the junction contained 9 bases not matched to a gene. The CDR3 DNA reads as TGCGCCAGCAGACCTGGACAGGGTCGGTATCAGCCCCAGCATTTT. Translating it yields CASRPGQGRYQPQHF.

This chain uses TRBV4-3 with TRBJ2-3; 7 bases are shared with TRBD2. The germline V gene encodes CDR1 LGHNA and CDR2 YSLEER. The CDR3 runs to 14 residues. With V trimmed by 4 bases and J by 0 bases, 1 base remained unmatched. CDR3 amino acids: CASSPGGSTDTQYF. The CDR3 DNA follows: TGCGCCAGCAGCCCCGGGGGGAGCACAGATACGCAGTATTTT.

The genes are TRBV5-1 and TRBJ1-1; TRBD1 is a possible D gene (5 bases). The germline V gene has CDR1 SGHRS and CDR2 YFSETQ. V was cut by 5 bases and J by 7 bases, with 24 bases left in between. This CDR3 has 16 amino acids. The CDR3 is CASRPSLGGPGSEAFF. The CDR3 coding sequence is TGCGCCAGCAGACCCAGTCTGGGGGGTCCCGGCAGTGAAGCTTTCTTT.

The CDR3 DNA is TGTGCCAGCAGCTTAGACGGGACAAGAACAAGTGAAGCTTTCTTT. It encodes CASSLDGTRTSEAFF. V gene TRBV7-8 combines with J gene TRBJ1-1, with D perhaps TRBD1 (6 bases). V lost 1 base to trimming and J lost 7 bases, with 16 bases between them. Germline V gene data show CDR1 as SGHVS and CDR2 as FQNEAQ. The CDR3 has 15 amino acids.

V is TRBV11-1 and J is TRBJ1-4, with D maybe TRBD1 (5 bases). This CDR3 is built from 16 residues. V shed 5 bases and J shed 0 bases, with 13 bases lying between them. The V gene's germline CDR1 is SGHAT and CDR2 FQDESV (reference sequence). The CDR3 DNA sequence: TGTGCCAGCAGCCTACCCTCGGGGGCAACTAATGAAAAACTGTTTTTT. It encodes CASSLPSGATNEKLFF.

The rearrangement joins TRBV9 to TRBJ2-2; TRBD2 is a possible D gene (5 bases). The CDR3 runs 16 residues. Germline values: CDR1 SGDLS, CDR2 YYNGEE. Trimming removed 5 bases from V and 1 base from J, with 15 bases in between. CDR3 DNA: TGTGCCAGCAGTTTCTCGACTACCCTGAACACCGGGGAGCTGTTTTTT. Translated, it gives CASSFSTTLNTGELFF. The complete variable domain, with remaining parts taken from reference TRBV9 and TRBJ2-2, reads DSGVTQTPKHLITATGQRVTLRCSPRSGDLSVYWYQQSLDQGLQFLIQYYNGEERAKGNILERFSAQQFPDLHSELNLSSLELGDSALYFCASSFSTTLNTGELFFGEGSRLTVL.

The chain is built from TRBV9 and TRBJ2-3; TRBD2 matches at 8 bases. The trim removed 0 bases at V and 4 bases at J, leaving 10 bases unmatched. Germline loops: CDR1 SGDLS, CDR2 YYNGEE. The CDR3 extends over 17 amino acids. In nucleotides, the CDR3 is TGTGCCAGCAGCGTAGCTACCGGGCTAGCGGGTGCAGATACGCAGTATTTT. This gives the protein CASSVATGLAGADTQYF.

The chain is built from TRBV7-3 and TRBJ1-1; D uncertain. CDR1 is SGHTA and CDR2 is FQGTGA in the germline V gene. V was cut by 6 bases and J by 0 bases, with 11 bases left in between. The length of the CDR3 is 14 residues. CDR3 DNA sequence: TGTGCCAGCAGGGTCGCAGATCTGAACACTGAAGCTTTCTTT. It codes for CASRVADLNTEAFF. The variable domain in full, completed from reference TRBV7-3 and TRBJ1-1, reads GAGVSQTPSNKVTEKGKYVELRCDPISGHTALYWYRQSLGQGPEFLIYFQGTGAADDSGLPNDRFFAVRPEGSVSTLKIQRTERGDSAVYLCASRVADLNTEAFFGQGTRLTVV.

Points on this clone: This probably arose from a read error, given a far larger clone one base away. The same CDR3 is also encoded by other DNA sequences in this sample. The chain recombines TRBV6-5 with TRBJ1-1; weak D call: TRBD1 (6 bases). CDR1 MNHEY and CDR2 SVGAGI come from the germline V gene. The CDR3 covers 13 residues. DNA of the CDR3: TGTGACAGCAGTCCACAGGGTGGTACTGAAGCTTTCTTT. Protein sequence: CDSSPQGGTEAFF.

The chain carries TRBV6-5 and TRBJ1-2, with D unclear. This CDR3 has 14 amino acids. The germline V gene has CDR1 MNHEY and CDR2 SVGAGI. V shed 3 bases and J shed 7 bases, with 15 bases lying between them. CDR3 in DNA: TGTGCCAGCAGTTATGGCGACCCAGGCACTGGCTACACCTTC. It codes for CASSYGDPGTGYTF.

This chain joins TRBV2 and TRBJ1-2, with 8 bases aligning to TRBD1. The length of the CDR3 is 15 residues. J gave up 8 bases and V 5 bases, and 13 bases lay outside the gene matches. The V gene's germline CDR1 is SNHLY and CDR2 FYNNEI. The CDR3 coding sequence is TGTGCCAGCAGTTACTCTGGACAGGGCGCGTGGGGCTACACCTTC. Protein product: CASSYSGQGAWGYTF.